The TCR beta chain described here comes from a study of PD-1 blockade in classical Hodgkin lymphoma. This clone has just a few counts. Repertoires were generated with immunoSEQ multiplex PCR, while TCRdb's copy carries only in-frame clones and drops some. The sample includes under 15,000 clones, roughly 84% of them seen just once. Autologous stem cell transplantation was followed by relapse in every patient, and brentuximab vedotin exposure varied. Germline V CDR1 and CDR2: SGDLS, YYNGEE. The germline V and J ends were trimmed by 4 bases and 1 base, with 8 bases remaining between them. CDR3 length: 13 residues.

The chain uses TRBV9 and TRBJ2-5; D unresolved. Sequences were derived from peripheral blood mononuclear cells (PBMCs), sampled at baseline. The sequence was collected from a human donor with classical Hodgkin lymphoma. The CDR3 region is CASSSDLQETQYF. CDR3 DNA: TGTGCCAGCAGCTCGGACCTCCAAGAGACCCAGTACTTC.